Shown below are 26 T cell receptor beta chains from a single sample sequenced in a study of T cells in Graves' hyperthyroidism and ophthalmopathy. RNA transcripts gave rise to amplified TCR beta CDR3 regions. HTBI primers were employed in a first-round RT-PCR of the TCR CDR3. Each CDR3 protein gets one entry after TCRdb re-called the multiplex PCR reads with MiXCR. The sample has a few hundred thousand distinct CDR3 sequences; less than 20% are singletons. Sequenced material: blood. These receptors all come from a woman between 25 and 40 years old with Graves' hyperthyroidism.

This clonotype was counted between two and nine times. J is TRBJ1-5 and V is TRBV27; D remains ambiguous. Trimming removed 3 bases from V and 5 bases from J, with 8 bases in between. The CDR3 is made up of 13 amino acids. CDR1 and CDR2 (germline): MNHEY, SMNVEV (reference sequence). The CDR3 coding sequence is TGTGCCAGCAGTTTCGACATCTATCAGCCCCAGCATTTT. It specifies CASSFDIYQPQHF.

This clonotype showed up just a few times. This chain links TRBV19 with TRBJ1-6; 9 bases are shared with TRBD1. V shed 3 bases, J shed 5 bases, and the junction held 5 bases outside the gene matches. This CDR3 is built from 16 residues. Germline loops: CDR1 LNHDA, CDR2 SQIVND (reference sequence). The CDR3 bases are TGTGCCAGTAGTATCCCCGGACAGGGGAATAATTCACCCCTCCACTTT. Translation gives CASSIPGQGNNSPLHF.

J is TRBJ2-5 and V is TRBV27; 7 bases match TRBD1. Trimming removed 1 base from V and 8 bases from J; junction bases left unmatched: 4. Germline V gives CDR1 MNHEY, CDR2 SMNVEV (reference sequence). This CDR3 comprises 13 residues. The CDR3, as DNA: TGTGCCAGCAGTTTATGGGACAGCGGAACCCAGTACTTC. This translates into CASSLWDSGTQYF.

This clonotype showed up many times. V is TRBV7-9 and J is TRBJ2-3; 7 bases are a match to TRBD2. CDR3 size: 15 residues. Trimming removed 7 bases from V and 0 bases from J; junction bases left unmatched: 7. Per germline, CDR1 SEHNR and CDR2 FQNEAQ (reference sequence). In nucleotides, the CDR3 is TGTGCCAGCACCCCCCGGGGGGTGAGCACAGATACGCAGTATTTT. This sequence encodes CASTPRGVSTDTQYF. The complete variable domain, with remaining parts taken from reference TRBV7-9 and TRBJ2-3, reads DTGVSQNPRHKITKRGQNVTFRCDPISEHNRLYWYRQTLGQGPEFLTYFQNEAQLEKSRLLSDRFSAERPKGSFSTLEIQRTEQGDSAMYLCASTPRGVSTDTQYFGPGTRLTVL.

In its sample, this clonotype was seen many times. At one boundary the junction diverges from the germline segment, which might be a read error. The gene calls are TRBV5-1 and TRBJ2-7; 10 nucleotides line up with TRBD1. Germline V gives CDR1 SGHRS, CDR2 YFSETQ. The length of the CDR3 is 14 residues. The CDR3 DNA follows: TGTGCCAGCAGCTTAGGACAGGGGGGATACGAGCAGTACTTC. The encoded protein is CASSLGQGGYEQYF.

The table lists this clonotype with many counts. This sequence joins TRBV2 and TRBJ2-1, with 12 positions matching TRBD2. V shed 3 bases and J 1 base; nucleotides not matched to a gene: 7. Germline lookup yields CDR1 SNHLY and CDR2 FYNNEI. The CDR3 extends over 18 amino acids. The chain's CDR3 is CASSEKLTSGSSYNEQFF. The DNA of the CDR3 is TGTGCCAGCAGTGAGAAATTGACTAGCGGGAGTTCCTACAATGAGCAGTTCTTC.

On this clonotype itself: A read error may be the cause here, since a much bigger clone is one base away. V usage is TRBV10-3 and J usage is TRBJ2-1; 10 nucleotides agree with TRBD2. Per germline, CDR1 ENHRY and CDR2 SYGVKD. This CDR3 has 15 residues. The V gene end was trimmed by 3 bases and the J gene end by 4 bases; junction bases not matched to a gene: 3. CDR3 coding DNA: TGTGCCATCAGTGATATTAGCGGGAGGTACAATGAGCAGTTCTTC. This encodes CAISDISGRYNEQFF.

Worth noting for this clonotype: A read error may be the cause here, since a much bigger clone is one base away. This chain connects TRBV7-2 to TRBJ2-7; TRBD1 might be the D (5 bases). The CDR3 extends over 15 amino acids. Germline CDR1 is SGHTA and CDR2 is FQGNSA. The CDR3 nucleotides are TGTGCCAGCAGCTTAGTGGCTCAGGGTGTGTACGGGCAGTACTTC. As protein: CASSLVAQGVYGQYF.

In this sample, this clonotype turned up a few times. The chain uses TRBV6-1 and TRBJ2-7, with a weak D call TRBD1 (5 bases). This CDR3 contains 16 residues. Germline CDR1 is MNHNS and CDR2 is SASEGT. Trimming took off 5 bases at V and 4 bases at J, with 21 bases between the two ends. DNA of the CDR3: TGTGCCAGCAGTCTGACCCGACAGCATTCCTGGTACGAGCAGTACTTC. Translating it yields CASSLTRQHSWYEQYF.

This clonotype came up many times. V gene TRBV10-3 combines with J gene TRBJ2-3, with D possibly being TRBD2 (5 bases). This CDR3 has 17 residues. The V gene's germline CDR1 is ENHRY and CDR2 SYGVKD. Trimming cost V 0 bases and J 1 base, with 14 bases left between them. As DNA, the CDR3 is TGTGCCATCAGTGAGTCGACCCCGGGGTATGGCACAGATACGCAGTATTTT. The encoded protein is CAISESTPGYGTDTQYF.

Ten or more counts support this clonotype. The chain recombines TRBV12-3 or TRBV12-4 with TRBJ2-3; a possible D gene is TRBD1 (5 bases). The CDR3 runs 18 residues. The V end was cut by 3 bases, the J end by 0 bases, with 19 bases between. The CDR3 DNA follows: TGTGCCAGCAGTTTTGACGTGGGGATTGGACAAAGCACAGATACGCAGTATTTT. It codes for CASSFDVGIGQSTDTQYF.

The CDR3 sequence: CASSSPTGGYNSPLHF. Here the CDR3 DNA reads TGTGCCAGCAGCTCTCCGACAGGGGGCTATAATTCACCCCTCCACTTT. V is TRBV7-9 and J is TRBJ1-6; 9 bases line up with TRBD1. Germline loops: CDR1 SEHNR, CDR2 FQNEAQ (reference sequence). Trimming took 4 bases from V and 3 from J; bases not matched to a gene: 4. The CDR3 totals 16 residues.

In this sample, this clonotype turned up many times. V usage is TRBV6-1 and J usage is TRBJ2-5; D ambiguous. This CDR3 has 14 amino acids. V was clipped by 5 bases and J by 0 bases, with 10 bases between them. Germline CDR1 reads MNHNS; CDR2 reads SASEGT. The CDR3 here is CASSFLWDQETQYF. The CDR3 DNA follows: TGTGCCAGCAGTTTTTTATGGGACCAAGAGACCCAGTACTTC.

This clonotype was seen many times. V usage is TRBV5-1 and J usage is TRBJ1-2, with 9 bases identical to TRBD1. Looked up from germline, CDR1 is SGHRS and CDR2 is YFSETQ. CDR3 length equals 15 residues. Trimming removed 6 bases from V and 3 bases from J; junction bases left unmatched: 9. The CDR3, as DNA: TGCGCCAGCACCCTAGAACAGGGGGCTCACTATGGCTACACCTTC. It codes for CASTLEQGAHYGYTF.

The table lists this clonotype with many counts. V and J are TRBV7-3 and TRBJ2-3; perhaps TRBD1 as D (5 bases). Germline loops: CDR1 SGHTA, CDR2 FQGTGA. The CDR3 is 14 amino acids. Trimming removed 5 bases at V and 6 bases at J, with 15 bases between. CDR3 sequence: CASSRGPPTDTQYF. Here the CDR3 DNA reads TGTGCCAGCAGCAGGGGTCCGCCGACGGATACGCAGTATTTT.

Many counts were recorded for this clonotype. The gene calls are TRBV11-2 and TRBJ2-1, with 7 bases matching TRBD1. Germline assignment: CDR1 SGHAT and CDR2 FQNNGV. With 5 bases clipped from V and 0 bases from J, the junction kept 7 bases outside the gene matches. The CDR3 covers 16 residues. The CDR3 DNA reads as TGTGCCAGCAGCCCCGAAACAGGGGACTCCTACAATGAGCAGTTCTTC. Protein sequence: CASSPETGDSYNEQFF.

This clonotype was seen a handful of times. An end of the junction does not agree with germline; a read error may underlie this. V gene TRBV4-1 combines with J gene TRBJ2-3; TRBD2 aligns across 13 bases. CDR1 is MGHRA and CDR2 is YSYEKL in the germline V gene. This CDR3 has 17 residues. The CDR3 sequence is CASSQRLAGGGGDTQYF. CDR3 sequence (DNA): TGTGCCAGCAGCCAGCGACTAGCGGGAGGAGGCGGAGATACGCAGTATTTT.

This clonotype showed up many times. The chain recombines TRBV29-1 with TRBJ2-2; 7 bases match TRBD1. The V and J ends lost 5 bases and 1 base, in that order; junction bases with no gene match: 10. This CDR3 is 16 amino acids long. Germline V CDR1 and CDR2: SQVTM, ANQGSEA. This chain's CDR3 is CSVMDPGQRNTGELFF. In DNA, the CDR3 is TGCAGCGTTATGGATCCGGGACAGAGGAACACCGGGGAGCTGTTTTTT.

This clonotype was counted a few times. The rearrangement joins TRBV29-1 to TRBJ2-1; 7 nucleotides align to TRBD2. The CDR3 contains 16 residues. Trimming at V came to 6 bases and at J to 1 base, leaving 12 bases not matched to a gene. Per the germline V gene, CDR1 is SQVTM and CDR2 is ANQGSEA. The CDR3 region has the DNA TGCAGCGTGACTCCACAACTAGCGAAATCCTACAATGAGCAGTTCTTC. This encodes CSVTPQLAKSYNEQFF.

This clonotype appeared many times. This chain connects TRBV3-1 to TRBJ2-1, with 7 nucleotides matching TRBD2. The CDR3 has 15 amino acids. With V trimmed by 1 base and J by 7 bases, 7 bases remained unmatched. Germline V gene data show CDR1 as LGHDT and CDR2 as YNNKEL (reference sequence). The CDR3 region has the DNA TGTGCCAGCAGCCAAGGGGCGGGAGACATAAATGAGCAGTTCTTC. Its protein is CASSQGAGDINEQFF.

In its sample, this clonotype was seen many times. Here the CDR3 reads CASSPPGRPAYGYTF. The CDR3 DNA sequence: TGTGCCAGCAGCCCTCCGGGCAGACCAGCCTATGGCTACACCTTC. The rearrangement uses TRBV7-2 and TRBJ1-2; D is undetermined. Germline loops: CDR1 SGHTA, CDR2 FQGNSA. The CDR3 extends over 15 amino acids. V was shortened by 5 bases and J by 4 bases, with 17 bases between the two germline ends.

The V gene is TRBV28, the J gene TRBJ2-2; 7 bases fit TRBD2. In germline, CDR1 is MDHEN, CDR2 SYDVKM. The CDR3 runs 17 residues. Trimming took 6 bases from V and 5 from J; bases not matched to a gene: 15. The CDR3 loop reads CASSHTPAGLLTGELFF. CDR3 DNA sequence: TGTGCCAGCAGCCACACCCCCGCGGGACTACTAACCGGGGAGCTGTTTTTT.

CDR3 DNA: TGTGCCAGCAGAGACGGGACAGCGAGTTCCTACGAGCAGTACTTC. It codes for CASRDGTASSYEQYF. The chain combines TRBV6-2 or TRBV6-3 with TRBJ2-7; 7 bases match TRBD1. Germline V gives CDR1 MNHEY, CDR2 SVGEGT. CDR3 length equals 15 residues. V dropped 6 bases and J dropped 1; count of bases not matched to a gene: 9.

This clonotype was seen repeatedly, ten times or more. The rearrangement uses TRBV3-1 and TRBJ2-7, with a tentative D call TRBD2 (5 bases). Trimming removed 5 bases from V and 1 base from J, with 18 bases in between. The CDR3 has 16 amino acids. CDR1 is LGHDT, CDR2 YNNKEL, per germline (reference sequence). This chain's CDR3 is CASSTREQNPSYEQYF. DNA for the CDR3: TGTGCCAGCAGCACACGGGAACAAAATCCGTCCTACGAGCAGTACTTC.

This clonotype came up many times. This CDR3 is CASNNPGLATDTQYF. As DNA, the CDR3 is TGTGCCAGTAATAACCCGGGACTAGCCACAGATACGCAGTATTTT. The chain links TRBV6-2 or TRBV6-3 to TRBJ2-3, with 9 bases matching TRBD2. This CDR3 has 15 residues. The germline V gene encodes CDR1 MNHEY and CDR2 SVGEGT. J gave up 2 bases and V 9 bases, and 9 bases lay outside the gene matches.

This clonotype was counted ten times or more. The chain carries TRBV7-9 and TRBJ1-1; 10 bases fit TRBD1. The CDR3 has 15 residues. Trimming cost V 5 bases and J 1 base; bases outside gene matches: 4. CDR1 and CDR2 (germline): SEHNR, FQNEAQ (reference sequence). CDR3 bases: TGTGCCAGCAGCACGACAGGGGGCCAGAACACTGAAGCTTTCTTT. Translation: CASSTTGGQNTEAFF.